This T cell receptor beta chain was recovered during a study of T-cell reconstitution after alpha-beta-depleted transplantation in children listed by TCRdb under 2016. Some background on the complete study: Using TCR repertoire profiling, the study quantitatively followed how T-cell immune reconstitution unfolded in children after TCRalphabeta/CD19-depleted allogeneic hematopoietic cell transplantation.

According to the germline V gene, CDR1 reads SGDLS and CDR2 reads YYNGEE. Taken from cysteine to phenylalanine, the CDR3 has 14 residues. CDR3 DNA is the only sequence kept; it has 42 bases, read in frame from the first base. The junction shows trimming of 2 bases on V and 3 bases on J, plus 11 bases between the germline ends. Receptor amplification or capture employed PCR. Sequenced on an Illumina HiSeq 2500. To normalize quantification of the TCRbeta repertoire, the TCR libraries were built with molecular barcoding that relied on unique molecular identifiers. Using fastp trimming at Q25 and MiXCR clonotype assembly, TCRdb reanalyzed the public sequencing data and kept in-frame beta chains. CDR3 protein sequences are deduplicated, and each keeps its most common genes and DNA. The sample table contains approximately 340,000 distinct CDR3 sequences; only one count was recorded for over 9% of them. The ten most abundant clones make up about 2.3% of the sample.

With respect to this clonotype: Its cognate antigen has yet to be identified. Base-call qualities are not available, and no considerably larger clone is one nucleotide away.

The material was PBMCs from the stem cell graft donor, obtained from the stem cell graft. Recombination joined TRBV9 with TRBJ2-5; the D gene lacks a confident call. The sequence came from a human donor who donated a stem cell graft to a child with acute lymphoblastic leukemia. The DNA sequence reads TGTGCCAGCAGCGTTGATCCGTGGGAAGAGACCCAGTACTTC. Translated, this is CASSVDPWEETQYF.